A few counts support the clone carrying this T cell receptor delta chain. These data originate in a study of gamma-delta chains in newborns, infants, children. Study-level information: Innate gammadelta T cells reportedly expand polyclonally right after birth, driven by microbial exposure, per the title.

TCRdb re-called clones from the reads using CATT. The table lists 7,500 or so delta-chain clones, about 11% of them singletons. Germline V gene lookup returns CDR1 GEAIGNYY and CDR2 EKD. This CDR3 region has 19 residues. V dropped 2 bases and J dropped 0; count of bases not matched to a gene: 11. The TCR was taken from a child who was a newborn, infant or young child, either healthy, febrile or measles-vaccinated (not recorded which). The rearrangement joins TRDV2 to TRDJ1, with 13 bases identical to TRDD3. Source material: blood. Written as DNA, the CDR3 is TGTGCCTGTGACAGCGTTACTGGGGGATACGAAGCGGACACCGATAAACTCATCTTT. Translated: CACDSVTGGYEADTDKLIF.